A single sample gave rise to the 31 T cell receptor beta chains below, sequenced in a study of cytomegalovirus exposure and HLA in healthy donors. Vbeta (60) and Jbeta (13) primers were used in the PCR. TCRdb's table, derived via immunoSEQ multiplex PCR, lists solely in-frame clones and lacks some. Of some 99,000 clones detected, approximately 79% appear once; the ten largest clones hold approximately 2%. The specimen was PBMCs. These receptors all come from a male donor in good health and CMV-seronegative.

This clone appeared a single time. The chain joins TRBV19 to TRBJ2-2; D is perhaps TRBD1 (5 bases). Looked up from germline, CDR1 is LNHDA and CDR2 is SQIVND (reference sequence). The CDR3 spans 17 residues. Deletions cut 6 bases from V and 5 bases from J, with 22 bases between. The chain's CDR3 is CASSYKMTARTTGELFF. For the CDR3, the DNA is TGTGCCAGTAGCTACAAAATGACAGCGAGAACAACCGGGGAGCTGTTTTTT.

Written as DNA, the CDR3 is TGTGCCACCAGCAGACCGACAGGGGGATCGGGCTACACCTTC. It specifies CATSRPTGGSGYTF. The V call is TRBV15, the J call TRBJ1-2, with 9 bases matching TRBD1. In germline, CDR1 is LNHNV, CDR2 YYDKDF (reference sequence). Germline trimming cut 2 bases from V and 8 bases from J; bases unmatched to any gene: 6. The CDR3 contains 14 residues.

This sequence joins TRBV28 and TRBJ2-5; D ambiguous. The CDR3 consists of 13 residues. From germline, CDR1 is MDHEN and CDR2 SYDVKM. Trimming cost V 6 bases and J 5 bases, with 13 bases left between them. CDR3 nucleotide sequence: TGTGCCAGCAGCACTACGGGTGGGGAGACCCAGTACTTC. Its protein is CASSTTGGETQYF.

This chain links TRBV10-3 with TRBJ2-1, with TRBD2 identical over 10 bases. V shed 5 bases and J 8 bases; nucleotides not matched to a gene: 12. Germline V gene lookup returns CDR1 ENHRY and CDR2 SYGVKD. The CDR3 runs 16 residues. The CDR3 region is CAISFHIAGGRDEQFF. The CDR3 region has the DNA TGTGCCATCAGTTTCCATATAGCGGGAGGTAGGGATGAGCAGTTCTTC.

The V and J genes are TRBV25-1 and TRBJ2-3, with D perhaps matching TRBD1 (6 bases). The CDR3 is 13 amino acids. Germline V CDR1 and CDR2: MGHDK, SYGVNS. V was pared by 10 bases and J by 2 bases, with 13 bases between. The CDR3 nucleotides are TGTGCCACCAAAGGACAGTTCACAGATACGCAGTATTTT. It specifies CATKGQFTDTQYF.

Only a few counts were recorded for this clone. The CDR3 protein is CASSYSAGGGNIQYF. CDR3 coding DNA: TGTGCCAGCAGTTACTCGGCAGGGGGAGGAAACATTCAGTACTTC. The chain links TRBV6-5 to TRBJ2-4; D may be TRBD1 (7 bases). Germline assignment: CDR1 MNHEY and CDR2 SVGAGI. The V end lost 0 bases, the J end lost 6 bases, and 12 bases lay between the germline ends. The CDR3 has 15 residues.

V usage is TRBV5-4 and J usage is TRBJ2-1, with D maybe TRBD2 (5 bases). V was cut by 4 bases and J by 5 bases, with 19 bases left in between. This CDR3 has 16 residues. In germline, CDR1 is SGHNT, CDR2 YYREEE (reference sequence). The CDR3 coding sequence is TGTGCCAGCAGCCACCAATTGGGAGATGCTAACAATGAGCAGTTCTTC. Amino acid sequence: CASSHQLGDANNEQFF.

This sequence joins TRBV6-5 and TRBJ1-1; weak D call: TRBD1 (6 bases). This CDR3 region has 14 residues. V lost 5 bases, J lost 1 base, and 11 bases lay in between. CDR1 and CDR2 from the germline V gene are MNHEY and SVGAGI. The CDR3 reads CASSHTGTNTEAFF. CDR3 nucleotides: TGTGCCAGCAGTCACACAGGGACGAACACTGAAGCTTTCTTT.

The chain carries TRBV6-5 and TRBJ2-2; D perhaps matches TRBD1 (6 bases). The CDR3 contains 11 residues. Germline V gene data show CDR1 as MNHEY and CDR2 as SVGAGI. V was clipped by 6 bases and J by 9 bases, with 8 bases between them. The CDR3 bases are TGTGCCAGCAGGGGGGACAGGGAGCTGTTTTTT. This encodes CASRGDRELFF.

The rearrangement joins TRBV30 to TRBJ2-1; TRBD2 matches 8 bases. This CDR3 is built from 14 residues. V gave up 0 bases and J gave up 6 bases; unmatched junction bases: 4. Germline V gives CDR1 GTSNPN, CDR2 SVGIG (reference sequence). The CDR3 reads CAWSVSAGVNEQFF. CDR3 in DNA: TGTGCCTGGAGTGTATCAGCGGGAGTCAATGAGCAGTTCTTC.

The chain is built from TRBV28 and TRBJ2-1; maybe TRBD2 (5 bases). This CDR3 contains 15 residues. CDR1 is MDHEN and CDR2 is SYDVKM in the germline V gene. V gave up 2 bases and J gave up 5 bases, with 13 bases separating them. The CDR3 DNA is TGTGCCAGCAGTTTAAGTGGGCTAGCTAACAATGAGCAGTTCTTC. It is translated as CASSLSGLANNEQFF.

This chain connects TRBV29-1 to TRBJ2-7, with D maybe TRBD2 (5 bases). Germline values: CDR1 SQVTM, CDR2 ANQGSEA. This CDR3 contains 11 residues. Trimming shortened V by 8 bases and J by 5 bases, and 13 bases separated the two germline ends. The CDR3 loop reads CSNSGDHEQYF. The CDR3 coding sequence is TGCAGCAATTCCGGGGATCACGAGCAGTACTTC.

The CDR3 loop is CASSLTTGETQYF. DNA for the CDR3: TGTGCCAGCAGCTTAACGACAGGAGAGACCCAGTACTTC. J is TRBJ2-5 and V is TRBV7-2; D is perhaps TRBD1 (6 bases). Germline V CDR1 and CDR2: SGHTA, FQGNSA. This CDR3 has 13 amino acids. V gave up 2 bases and J gave up 4 bases, with 8 bases separating them.

This rearrangement joins TRBV27 to TRBJ1-1; 7 nucleotides match TRBD1. The ends lost 8 bases at V and 0 bases at J; junction bases unmatched: 9. Germline V gives CDR1 MNHEY, CDR2 SMNVEV (reference sequence). This CDR3 spans 15 amino acids. CDR3 in amino acids: CASHPRDSMNTEAFF. The DNA for the CDR3 is TGTGCCAGCCACCCCCGGGACAGCATGAACACTGAAGCTTTCTTT.

This sequence joins TRBV28 and TRBJ1-2; D is ambiguous. Looked up from germline, CDR1 is MDHEN and CDR2 is SYDVKM. Trimming took off 2 bases at V and 0 bases at J, with 7 bases between the two ends. The CDR3 consists of 14 residues. The CDR3 DNA reads as TGTGCCAGCAGTTTAGGGGAGTCTAACTATGGCTACACCTTC. Residues: CASSLGESNYGYTF.

Only one count was recorded for this clone. The rearrangement joins TRBV27 to TRBJ2-7; 11 bases are a match to TRBD2. Germline assignment: CDR1 MNHEY and CDR2 SMNVEV (reference sequence). The CDR3 spans 14 residues. V shed 6 bases, J shed 5 bases, and the junction held 6 bases outside the gene matches. The CDR3, as DNA: TGTGCCAGCAGCGAGACTAGCGGGATCCACGAGCAGTACTTC. Translation: CASSETSGIHEQYF.

This rearrangement joins TRBV27 to TRBJ2-7; 10 bases line up with TRBD1. V was clipped by 6 bases and J by 2 bases; unmatched bases: 10. Germline loops: CDR1 MNHEY, CDR2 SMNVEV (reference sequence). The CDR3 has 16 amino acids. CDR3 DNA: TGTGCCAGCAGACAATTCTCCGGGACAGGGGCCTACGAGCAGTACTTC. The encoded protein is CASRQFSGTGAYEQYF.

This clone was observed a few times. The CDR3 here is CASSYRQESNYGYTF. Written as DNA, the CDR3 is TGTGCCAGCAGTTACCGTCAGGAATCTAACTATGGCTACACCTTC. J is TRBJ1-2 and V is TRBV6-5, with D hard to call. Between the trimmed V and J ends, which lost 2 bases and 0 bases, there was a span of 10 bases. CDR3 length: 15 amino acids. CDR1 is MNHEY, CDR2 SVGAGI, per germline.

The chain has TRBV2 and TRBJ1-2, with D uncertain. CDR3 size: 14 residues. Germline CDR1 and CDR2: SNHLY and FYNNEI. Trimming left V 8 bases short and J 0 bases short, with 13 bases between. CDR3 nucleotide sequence: TGTGCCAGCTTAAGAGGAGAGGCTAACTATGGCTACACCTTC. This sequence encodes CASLRGEANYGYTF.

The chain uses TRBV11-2 and TRBJ1-1; the match to TRBD1 covers 8 bases. Looked up from germline, CDR1 is SGHAT and CDR2 is FQNNGV. The CDR3 covers 19 residues. After removal of 6 bases from V and 1 base from J, the junction contained 19 bases not matched to a gene. The CDR3 bases are TGTGCCAGCAGGCCCTTGACCAGGAGACAGGGGCGAGGGAACACTGAAGCTTTCTTT. The encoded protein is CASRPLTRRQGRGNTEAFF.

The chain joins TRBV5-1 to TRBJ2-7; 9 bases match TRBD1. This CDR3 is built from 15 residues. Germline lookup yields CDR1 SGHRS and CDR2 YFSETQ. V lost 4 bases, J lost 0 bases, and 5 bases stayed unmatched. The CDR3 sequence is CASSLGQGSSYEQYF. The DNA for the CDR3 is TGCGCCAGCAGCCTTGGACAGGGGAGCTCCTACGAGCAGTACTTC.

The J gene is TRBJ2-3, the V gene TRBV20-1; D gene unclear. The germline V and J ends were trimmed by 7 bases and 7 bases, with 12 bases remaining between them. Per germline, CDR1 DFQATT and CDR2 SNEGSKA (reference sequence). The CDR3 contains 11 residues. This chain's CDR3 is CSVPIANTQYF. CDR3 nucleotide sequence: TGCAGTGTACCTATAGCTAATACGCAGTATTTT.

This sequence joins TRBV5-1 and TRBJ2-5; 9 bases fit TRBD1. Germline assignment: CDR1 SGHRS and CDR2 YFSETQ. The V and J ends lost 3 bases and 1 base, in that order; junction bases with no gene match: 4. This CDR3 region has 15 residues. The chain's CDR3 is CASSYRDRAQETQYF. The CDR3 DNA follows: TGCGCCAGCAGCTACCGGGACAGGGCCCAAGAGACCCAGTACTTC.

The V gene is TRBV6-5, the J gene TRBJ2-1, with 9 bases that match TRBD1. Germline-derived CDR1 and CDR2 are MNHEY and SVGAGI. Losses at the gene ends were 6 bases for V and 4 bases for J; bases not matched to a gene: 7. This CDR3 contains 15 residues. CDR3 bases: TGTGCCAGCAGGGGTACAGGGGGCAGGTACAATGAGCAGTTCTTC. It is translated as CASRGTGGRYNEQFF.

The rearrangement joins TRBV5-1 to TRBJ2-3; D is perhaps TRBD1 (5 bases). Germline V CDR1 and CDR2: SGHRS, YFSETQ. Trimming removed 3 bases from V and 2 bases from J, with 10 bases in between. The CDR3 consists of 14 residues. The CDR3 DNA sequence: TGCGCCAGCAGCTCACAGGTCTCCACAGATACGCAGTATTTT. Translating it yields CASSSQVSTDTQYF. The full variable domain, its missing parts supplied by reference TRBV5-1 and TRBJ2-3, is KAGVTQTPRYLIKTRGQQVTLSCSPISGHRSVSWYQQTPGQGLQFLFEYFSETQRNKGNFPGRFSGRQFSNSRSEMNVSTLELGDSALYLCASSSQVSTDTQYFGPGTRLTVL.

The J gene is TRBJ2-7, the V gene TRBV11-2; 7 bases align to TRBD1. Germline loops: CDR1 SGHAT, CDR2 FQNNGV. There are 15 residues in the CDR3. The V and J ends lost 1 base and 2 bases, in that order; junction bases with no gene match: 5. CDR3: CASSLAGQGAYEQYF. CDR3 in DNA: TGTGCCAGCAGCTTAGCTGGTCAGGGGGCCTACGAGCAGTACTTC.

The chain joins TRBV10-3 to TRBJ2-7; maybe TRBD2 (5 bases). Germline-derived CDR1 and CDR2 are ENHRY and SYGVKD. CDR3 length equals 13 residues. Trimming pared 7 bases from V and 5 bases from J, leaving 15 bases between. CDR3 region: CAINEHEGHEQYF. For the CDR3, the DNA is TGTGCCATCAACGAACATGAGGGCCACGAGCAGTACTTC.

V is TRBV11-3 and J is TRBJ2-3, with 8 bases identical to TRBD1. J was trimmed by 2 bases and V by 5 bases; bases with no gene match: 6. This CDR3 has 15 amino acids. Germline CDR1 is SGHNT and CDR2 is YENEEA. In DNA, the CDR3 is TGTGCCAGCAGCACTTCAGGGGGCGCCACAGATACGCAGTATTTT. It is translated as CASSTSGGATDTQYF.

The V call is TRBV2, the J call TRBJ1-4; weak D call: TRBD1 (6 bases). The germline V and J ends were trimmed by 6 bases and 6 bases, with 17 bases remaining between them. The CDR3 is 15 amino acids. Germline CDR1 and CDR2: SNHLY and FYNNEI. The CDR3 is CASRDRQAWDEKLFF. The CDR3 DNA sequence: TGTGCCAGCAGGGACCGACAGGCCTGGGATGAAAAACTGTTTTTT.

This chain uses TRBV28 with TRBJ1-2; TRBD1 matches at 7 bases. Germline values: CDR1 MDHEN, CDR2 SYDVKM. This CDR3 contains 11 residues. J was trimmed by 8 bases and V by 6 bases; bases with no gene match: 3. The CDR3 loop reads CASRTGYGYTF. The CDR3 region has the DNA TGTGCCAGCAGGACAGGGTACGGCTACACCTTC.

The genes are TRBV14 and TRBJ2-1, with 10 bases identical to TRBD2. CDR1 and CDR2 from the germline V gene are SGHDN and FVKESK. J lost 15 bases, V lost 3 bases, and 11 bases had no gene match. The CDR3 spans 14 residues. The chain's CDR3 is CASSQRSLAGDRFF. In DNA form, the CDR3 reads TGTGCCAGCAGCCAGAGGTCCCTAGCGGGAGATAGGTTCTTC.